These 23 T cell receptor beta chains came from one sample sequenced in a study of blood T cell repertoires in COVID-19. The repertoire was sequenced with immunoSEQ multiplex PCR; TCRdb's copy has only in-frame clones and lacks some. This sample yields around 180,000 clones, of which over 75% are seen a single time; 9.8% belongs to the top ten. The sequencing sample was made of peripheral blood. Source of these receptors: a woman of 80 years or more with acute or convalescent COVID-19.

The chain uses TRBV18 and TRBJ2-7; 8 positions agree with TRBD2. This CDR3 is 15 amino acids long. Looked up from germline, CDR1 is KGHSH and CDR2 is LQKENI. Trimming took 3 bases from V and 0 from J; bases not matched to a gene: 4. DNA for the CDR3: TGTGCCAGCTCACCCAGCGGGGGCTACTCCTACGAGCAGTACTTC. It yields the protein CASSPSGGYSYEQYF.

This chain links TRBV25-1 with TRBJ2-7; 11 bases fit TRBD1. Germline V gives CDR1 MGHDK, CDR2 SYGVNS. The CDR3 has 14 amino acids. J gave up 4 bases and V 5 bases, and 4 bases lay outside the gene matches. The CDR3: CASSRTGGTYEQYF. In DNA form, the CDR3 reads TGTGCCAGCAGTCGGACAGGGGGCACGTACGAGCAGTACTTC.

The chain combines TRBV4-1 with TRBJ2-1, with 8 bases identical to TRBD2. Trimming removed 3 bases from V and 8 bases from J; junction bases left unmatched: 21. The CDR3 loop spans 19 amino acids. Germline V CDR1 and CDR2: MGHRA, YSYEKL. CDR3 nucleotide sequence: TGCGCCAGCAGCCAGCGCGGCGGTACCGGCGGGAGGAAGGGGTATGAGCAGTTCTTC. Translated: CASSQRGGTGGRKGYEQFF.

The chain combines TRBV9 with TRBJ2-1, with 10 bases lining up with TRBD2. V was clipped by 3 bases and J by 9 bases; unmatched bases: 9. The CDR3 is 15 residues long. Germline lookup yields CDR1 SGDLS and CDR2 YYNGEE. CDR3 region: CASSAASGSNFEQFF. In DNA form, the CDR3 reads TGTGCCAGCAGCGCTGCTAGCGGGAGTAACTTTGAGCAGTTCTTC. The whole variable domain, filled in from reference TRBV9 and TRBJ2-1, reads DSGVTQTPKHLITATGQRVTLRCSPRSGDLSVYWYQQSLDQGLQFLIQYYNGEERAKGNILERFSAQQFPDLHSELNLSSLELGDSALYFCASSAASGSNFEQFFGPGTRLTVL.

This clone occurred once. The V and J genes are TRBV5-6 and TRBJ1-1, with D hard to call. Trimming left V 0 bases short and J 5 bases short, with 8 bases between. This CDR3 has 13 residues. Germline V gives CDR1 SGHDT, CDR2 YYEEEE. In nucleotides, the CDR3 is TGTGCCAGCAGCTTGGGCCAGTTGACTGAAGCTTTCTTT. This encodes CASSLGQLTEAFF.

V usage is TRBV7-2 and J usage is TRBJ1-5; maybe TRBD1 (6 bases). The CDR3 is 14 amino acids. With 2 bases removed from V and 10 bases from J, the gap between germline ends came to 15 bases. CDR1 and CDR2 from the germline V gene are SGHTA and FQGNSA. DNA for the CDR3: TGTGCCAGCAGCTTATCGGTTCAGGGGCCCCCCCAGCATTTT. This gives the protein CASSLSVQGPPQHF.

This rearrangement joins TRBV9 to TRBJ1-2; 11 nucleotides match TRBD1. The CDR3 loop spans 17 amino acids. The V and J ends lost 0 bases and 2 bases, in that order; junction bases with no gene match: 6. CDR1 is SGDLS and CDR2 is YYNGEE in the germline V gene. The chain's CDR3 is CASSVGSGQGANYGYTF. CDR3 sequence (DNA): TGTGCCAGCAGCGTAGGGTCTGGACAGGGGGCAAACTATGGCTACACCTTC. Based on the CDR3 plus reference TRBV9 and TRBJ1-2, the full variable domain is DSGVTQTPKHLITATGQRVTLRCSPRSGDLSVYWYQQSLDQGLQFLIQYYNGEERAKGNILERFSAQQFPDLHSELNLSSLELGDSALYFCASSVGSGQGANYGYTFGSGTRLTVV.

This clone was recorded only once. Distinct nucleotide sequences in the sample also encode this CDR3. The rearrangement uses TRBV5-4 and TRBJ1-3; D is uncertain. The CDR3 contains 13 residues. V was pared by 0 bases and J by 4 bases, with 5 bases between. Germline CDR1 SGHNT, CDR2 YYREEE (reference sequence). The CDR3 loop is CASSLAGGNTIYF. The CDR3 nucleotides read TGTGCCAGCAGCTTGGCAGGCGGAAACACCATATATTTT.

In this sample, this clone turned up a few times. This sequence joins TRBV11-1 and TRBJ1-3; D is ambiguous. The CDR3 totals 12 residues. Germline V CDR1 and CDR2: SGHAT, FQDESV (reference sequence). Trimming took off 6 bases at V and 4 bases at J, with 7 bases between the two ends. The CDR3 DNA is TGTGCCAGCAGTCCGACAGGAAACACCATATATTTT. It specifies CASSPTGNTIYF.

The chain has TRBV6-1 and TRBJ2-7; 8 nucleotides line up with TRBD1. The CDR3 contains 16 residues. Germline lookup yields CDR1 MNHNS and CDR2 SASEGT. The V segment lost 4 bases and the J segment 0 bases; nucleotides outside the gene matches: 8. This CDR3 reads CASSAVGTGHSYEQYF. As DNA, the CDR3 is TGTGCCAGCAGTGCAGTGGGGACAGGTCACTCCTACGAGCAGTACTTC.

The CDR3 nucleotides are TGCGCCAGCAGCTTGGAGGCAGGGGACTATGGCTACACCTTC. It is translated as CASSLEAGDYGYTF. V gene TRBV5-1 combines with J gene TRBJ1-2; the D gene is possibly TRBD1 (6 bases). Germline values: CDR1 SGHRS, CDR2 YFSETQ. The length of the CDR3 is 14 residues. The V end was cut by 0 bases, the J end by 3 bases, with 9 bases between.

The chain has TRBV19 and TRBJ2-3; D might be TRBD2 (5 bases). Germline CDR1 is LNHDA and CDR2 is SQIVND (reference sequence). V lost 10 bases to trimming and J lost 1 base, with 18 bases between them. This CDR3 comprises 15 residues. The CDR3 loop is CATSNERLRTDTQYF. The CDR3 region has the DNA TGTGCCACCTCGAATGAGCGGCTTCGCACAGATACGCAGTATTTT. The entire variable domain, with the rest obtained from reference TRBV19 and TRBJ2-3, is as follows: DGGITQSPKYLFRKEGQNVTLSCEQNLNHDAMYWYRQDPGQGLRLIYYSQIVNDFQKGDIAEGYSVSREKKESFPLTVTSAQKNPTAFYLCATSNERLRTDTQYFGPGTRLTVL.

This clone was counted a single time. This sequence joins TRBV7-8 and TRBJ2-4, with 14 bases matching TRBD2. CDR1 SGHVS and CDR2 FQNEAQ come from the germline V gene. The CDR3 totals 19 residues. V shed 5 bases, J shed 0 bases, and the junction held 9 bases outside the gene matches. CDR3 in DNA: TGTGCCAGCAGCCCGGCGGGACTAGCGGGAGTCGGAGCCAAAAACATTCAGTACTTC. Translation gives CASSPAGLAGVGAKNIQYF.

This rearrangement joins TRBV6-6 to TRBJ2-1; 11 bases fit TRBD2. The CDR3 sequence is 16 residues long. The V and J ends lost 5 bases and 3 bases, in that order; junction bases with no gene match: 6. Per the germline V gene, CDR1 is MNHNY and CDR2 is SVGAGI (reference sequence). CDR3 nucleotide sequence: TGTGCCAGCAGTCCCGGGACTAGCGGAATCTACAATGAGCAGTTCTTC. It translates to CASSPGTSGIYNEQFF.

This chain uses TRBV30 with TRBJ1-5; a weak D match, TRBD1 (5 bases). Germline CDR1 and CDR2: GTSNPN and SVGIG (reference sequence). This CDR3 has 15 residues. The germline V and J ends were trimmed by 2 bases and 5 bases, with 16 bases remaining between them. CDR3 amino acids: CAWSPLGGPDQPQHF. The DNA for the CDR3 is TGTGCCTGGAGTCCCCTGGGGGGTCCGGATCAGCCCCAGCATTTT.

This chain uses TRBV7-9 with TRBJ2-2; 12 nucleotides agree with TRBD2. Germline V CDR1 and CDR2: SEHNR, FQNEAQ (reference sequence). Trimming at V came to 2 bases and at J to 4 bases, leaving 5 bases not matched to a gene. This CDR3 is 17 amino acids long. CDR3 bases: TGTGCCAGCAGCTTACCTAGCGGGGGGGCAACCACCGGGGAGCTGTTTTTT. Its protein is CASSLPSGGATTGELFF.

The V gene is TRBV6-5, the J gene TRBJ2-7; perhaps TRBD2 as D (6 bases). The germline V gene has CDR1 MNHEY and CDR2 SVGAGI. The CDR3 has 12 amino acids. V lost 6 bases and J 0 bases, leaving 6 bases between the germline ends. CDR3 sequence (DNA): TGTGCCAGCAGGGACTACTCCTACGAGCAGTACTTC. Translated, it gives CASRDYSYEQYF.

This clone was observed a single time. The J gene is TRBJ1-1, the V gene TRBV3-1 (or the pseudogene TRBV3-2); TRBD1 agrees at 8 bases. Looked up from germline, CDR1 is LGHDT and CDR2 is YNNKEL (reference sequence). CDR3 size: 16 residues. V lost 4 bases and J lost 3; bases outside the gene matches: 10. The CDR3 nucleotides are TGTGCCAGCAGCCCTCTGGCGCAGGGGGCGTACACTGAAGCTTTCTTT. This translates into CASSPLAQGAYTEAFF.

V gene TRBV7-7 combines with J gene TRBJ2-7; 8 bases map to TRBD1. Unmatched junction bases numbered 11, after V lost 5 bases and J lost 2 bases. The germline CDR1 and CDR2 sequences are SSHAT and FNYEAQ (reference sequence). This CDR3 is 16 amino acids long. CDR3 DNA: TGTGCCAGCAGCCCTACTACCGGGACAGGAACCTACGAGCAGTACTTC. Translating gives CASSPTTGTGTYEQYF.

The gene calls are TRBV30 and TRBJ1-1; D unclear. V lost 6 bases and J 0 bases, leaving 11 bases between the germline ends. Per germline, CDR1 GTSNPN and CDR2 SVGIG (reference sequence). CDR3 length: 13 amino acids. This CDR3 is CACPGRVNTEAFF. The CDR3 region has the DNA TGTGCCTGCCCTGGGAGGGTGAACACTGAAGCTTTCTTT.

The gene calls are TRBV14 and TRBJ1-2; D is possibly TRBD1 (6 bases). There are 14 residues in the CDR3. With 4 bases removed from V and 7 bases from J, the gap between germline ends came to 16 bases. Germline CDR1 and CDR2: SGHDN and FVKESK. The CDR3 is CASSPAIPGAGYTF. CDR3 nucleotide sequence: TGTGCCAGCAGCCCTGCAATCCCAGGGGCTGGCTACACCTTC.

V gene TRBV19 combines with J gene TRBJ2-3; TRBD2 is a possible D gene (6 bases). CDR3 length: 17 residues. V was pared by 7 bases and J by 3 bases, with 23 bases between. From germline, CDR1 is LNHDA and CDR2 SQIVND (reference sequence). The DNA of the CDR3 is TGTGCCAGTAACGGGGGACCGGGGCGAGGAAGAACAGATACGCAGTATTTT. Encoded protein: CASNGGPGRGRTDTQYF.

There are a few counts of this clone. The chain recombines TRBV12-3 or TRBV12-4 with TRBJ2-3; a weak D match, TRBD2 (5 bases). Between the trimmed V and J ends, which lost 3 bases and 3 bases, there was a span of 7 bases. CDR3 length: 13 amino acids. This CDR3 is CASSFGGTDTQYF. DNA for the CDR3: TGTGCCAGCAGTTTCGGCGGGACAGATACGCAGTATTTT.